These 21 T cell receptor beta chains originate from one sample sequenced in a study of cytomegalovirus exposure and HLA in healthy donors. Method: immunoSEQ multiplex PCR; TCRdb's copy keeps in-frame clones and lacks some. Here the sample spans 90,000 to 120,000 clones, approximately 85% being singletons. The sample taken for sequencing was PBMCs. Receptors were obtained from a woman under 30 in good health and CMV-seronegative.

This chain links TRBV10-2 with TRBJ1-1; 7 positions match TRBD1. Germline V gene data show CDR1 as WSHSY and CDR2 as SAAADI. With 8 bases clipped from V and 5 bases from J, the junction kept 5 bases outside the gene matches. The CDR3 consists of 12 residues. The CDR3 DNA sequence: TGCGCCAGCGCTCAGGGGGTGACTGAAGCTTTCTTT. This codes for CASAQGVTEAFF.

This clone occurred a few times. This chain connects TRBV9 to TRBJ1-2; D is ambiguous. Deletions cut 5 bases from V and 7 bases from J, with 6 bases between. Germline V gene data show CDR1 as SGDLS and CDR2 as YYNGEE. The CDR3 length is 10 residues. Here the CDR3 reads CASSGGGYTF. CDR3 DNA: TGTGCCAGCAGTGGAGGTGGCTACACCTTC.

The genes are TRBV7-9 and TRBJ1-4, with a weak D call TRBD1 (5 bases). Germline CDR1 is SEHNR and CDR2 is FQNEAQ (reference sequence). CDR3 length: 16 amino acids. V dropped 5 bases and J dropped 3 bases, with 16 bases sitting between them. The CDR3, as DNA: TGTGCCAGCAGCCGCGATGGGGCGGTATCTAATGAAAAACTGTTTTTT. This encodes CASSRDGAVSNEKLFF.

This chain uses TRBV4-1 with TRBJ1-1, with 8 bases that match TRBD1. The V and J ends lost 4 bases and 6 bases, in that order; junction bases with no gene match: 7. Germline V gives CDR1 MGHRA, CDR2 YSYEKL. This CDR3 has 14 amino acids. In nucleotides, the CDR3 is TGCGCCAGCAGCCTCATGACAGGGGTTGCTGAAGCTTTCTTT. Its translation: CASSLMTGVAEAFF.

The CDR3 nucleotides read TGTGCCAGCAGCCCTGGTGATTTCGAGTCCCAGCATTTT. Protein sequence: CASSPGDFESQHF. The chain combines TRBV7-8 with TRBJ1-5; D remains unclear. This CDR3 is 13 amino acids long. Trimming pared 5 bases from V and 11 bases from J, leaving 16 bases between. The germline V gene has CDR1 SGHVS and CDR2 FQNEAQ.

The chain couples TRBV18 to TRBJ2-2, with D unclear. Germline V gene lookup returns CDR1 KGHSH and CDR2 LQKENI. V dropped 3 bases and J dropped 4 bases, with 9 bases sitting between them. CDR3 size: 14 residues. The CDR3 region is CASSPRGITGELFF. The CDR3 nucleotides are TGTGCCAGCTCACCCCGAGGCATCACCGGGGAGCTGTTTTTT.

The chain employs TRBV10-3 and TRBJ2-7; 7 positions match TRBD1. This CDR3 is 15 amino acids long. With 2 bases clipped from V and 3 bases from J, the junction kept 7 bases outside the gene matches. Germline CDR1 is ENHRY and CDR2 is SYGVKD. In DNA, the CDR3 is TGTGCCATCAGTGAGGGGACAGTAAACAACTACGAGCAGTACTTC. Its protein is CAISEGTVNNYEQYF.

J is TRBJ1-1 and V is TRBV10-1; D unclear. V was cut by 1 base and J by 6 bases, with 9 bases left in between. The germline V gene encodes CDR1 WNHNN and CDR2 SYGVQD (reference sequence). The CDR3 runs 13 residues. CDR3 amino acids: CASSEYFDSEAFF. DNA for the CDR3: TGCGCCAGCAGTGAGTATTTCGACTCTGAAGCTTTCTTT.

CDR3 sequence reads: CASNGGDLNTEAFF. The CDR3 DNA follows: TGTGCCAGCAATGGCGGGGATCTGAACACTGAAGCTTTCTTT. This chain links TRBV2 with TRBJ1-1, with D hard to call. The germline gives CDR1 SNHLY, CDR2 FYNNEI. This CDR3 has 14 residues. V shed 7 bases and J shed 0 bases, with 12 bases lying between them.

This clone occurred once. V is TRBV29-1 and J is TRBJ1-2; D perhaps matches TRBD1 (5 bases). Germline V CDR1 and CDR2: SQVTM, ANQGSEA. Trimming stripped 5 bases from V and 5 bases from J, with 15 bases between. This CDR3 has 13 amino acids. The CDR3 bases are TGCAGCGTTTCCCCCGGAAGGGGATATGGCTACACCTTC. Translation gives CSVSPGRGYGYTF.

The chain combines TRBV27 with TRBJ2-7; 8 bases are shared with TRBD2. The CDR3 is 15 residues long. Per the germline V gene, CDR1 is MNHEY and CDR2 is SMNVEV (reference sequence). With V trimmed by 6 bases and J by 3 bases, 10 bases remained unmatched. The CDR3 sequence: CASRHSGAALYEQYF. CDR3 DNA: TGTGCCAGCAGGCATAGCGGGGCCGCGCTCTACGAGCAGTACTTC.

V gene TRBV9 combines with J gene TRBJ2-5; maybe TRBD2 (5 bases). This CDR3 comprises 15 residues. Germline assignment: CDR1 SGDLS and CDR2 YYNGEE. V lost 0 bases and J lost 3, with 12 bases in between. The CDR3 region is CASSVGLTGKETQYF. The DNA of the CDR3 is TGTGCCAGCAGCGTAGGACTTACCGGGAAAGAGACCCAGTACTTC. The whole variable domain, remainder taken from reference TRBV9 and TRBJ2-5, is DSGVTQTPKHLITATGQRVTLRCSPRSGDLSVYWYQQSLDQGLQFLIQYYNGEERAKGNILERFSAQQFPDLHSELNLSSLELGDSALYFCASSVGLTGKETQYFGPGTRLLVL.

The chain has TRBV7-2 and TRBJ2-1, with unresolved D. Germline values: CDR1 SGHTA, CDR2 FQGNSA. The CDR3 has 11 residues. V lost 4 bases and J 10 bases, leaving 8 bases between the germline ends. The CDR3 DNA sequence: TGTGCCAGCAGCTGGCTGATGGAGCAGTTCTTC. Protein: CASSWLMEQFF.

This clone has only one observation. The chain carries TRBV4-1 and TRBJ2-3; tentative D call: TRBD2 (5 bases). The CDR3 is 16 residues long. V was cut by 0 bases and J by 0 bases, with 10 bases left in between. Looked up from germline, CDR1 is MGHRA and CDR2 is YSYEKL. The CDR3 sequence: CASSQELRVSTDTQYF. The CDR3 DNA reads TGCGCCAGCAGCCAAGAGCTGCGGGTAAGCACAGATACGCAGTATTTT.

The V call is TRBV6-5, the J call TRBJ2-7, with 11 bases identical to TRBD1. V dropped 5 bases and J dropped 2; count of bases not matched to a gene: 5. CDR1 and CDR2 (germline): MNHEY, SVGAGI. The CDR3 sequence is 15 residues long. This CDR3 is CASSPRTGGTYEQYF. The CDR3 DNA is TGTGCCAGCAGTCCCCGGACAGGGGGCACCTACGAGCAGTACTTC.

The genes are TRBV27 and TRBJ2-1, with D perhaps matching TRBD2 (5 bases). The V end lost 2 bases, the J end lost 4 bases, and 12 bases lay between the germline ends. The CDR3 contains 15 residues. Germline assignment: CDR1 MNHEY and CDR2 SMNVEV (reference sequence). The CDR3 reads CASSLNEGPYNEQFF. CDR3 coding DNA: TGTGCCAGCAGTTTAAACGAGGGTCCTTACAATGAGCAGTTCTTC.

Written as DNA, the CDR3 is TGTGCCAGCAGTGAAGCGCGGGGGGAGACCCAGTACTTC. Its translation is CASSEARGETQYF. The rearrangement joins TRBV2 to TRBJ2-5; 7 bases match TRBD2. CDR1 and CDR2 (germline): SNHLY, FYNNEI. The junction had 0 bases not matched to a gene; V was cut back by 0 bases and J by 5 bases. The CDR3 covers 13 residues. The variable domain in full, completed from reference TRBV2 and TRBJ2-5, reads EPEVTQTPSHQVTQMGQEVILRCVPISNHLYFYWYRQILGQKVEFLVSFYNNEISEKSEIFDDQFSVERPDGSNFTLKIRSTKLEDSAMYFCASSEARGETQYFGPGTRLLVL.

The chain carries TRBV15 and TRBJ2-7; TRBD2 might be the D (6 bases). This CDR3 region has 15 residues. V gave up 7 bases and J gave up 0 bases, with 16 bases separating them. Germline assignment: CDR1 LNHNV and CDR2 YYDKDF (reference sequence). The CDR3 region has the DNA TGTGCCACCAACCGGGGGTCCCAGGCCTCCTACGAGCAGTACTTC. This sequence encodes CATNRGSQASYEQYF.

The chain combines TRBV30 with TRBJ1-4; D may be TRBD1 (5 bases). CDR3 length: 14 amino acids. Germline V gene data show CDR1 as GTSNPN and CDR2 as SVGIG (reference sequence). Trimming shortened V by 0 bases and J by 5 bases, and 10 bases separated the two germline ends. CDR3 coding DNA: TGTGCCTGGAGTGTAGGGCAGGGAAATGAAAAACTGTTTTTT. Translating gives CAWSVGQGNEKLFF.

The J gene is TRBJ2-1, the V gene TRBV6-1, with TRBD1 as a possible D gene (5 bases). Germline CDR1 MNHNS, CDR2 SASEGT. Trimming shortened V by 7 bases and J by 15 bases, and 28 bases separated the two germline ends. The length of the CDR3 is 15 residues. CDR3 sequence (DNA): TGTGCCAGCACTCCTCTAGAGCAGGGCCTGGGCCGAGGGTTCTTC. This gives the protein CASTPLEQGLGRGFF.

The rearrangement links TRBV29-1 to TRBJ2-3; TRBD2 agrees at 7 bases. The CDR3 has 19 amino acids. J lost 1 base, V lost 2 bases, and 18 bases had no gene match. Per germline, CDR1 SQVTM and CDR2 ANQGSEA. Here the CDR3 reads CSVENGLAAANLGTDTQYF. CDR3 bases: TGCAGCGTTGAAAACGGGCTAGCGGCCGCAAATCTGGGCACAGATACGCAGTATTTT.